Presented here are 8 T cell receptor beta chains from one specimen sequenced in a study of blood T cell repertoires in COVID-19. Clones were read by immunoSEQ multiplex PCR, and TCRdb kept only the in-frame ones, dropping some. The data show 200,000 or so clones, 60% to 80% seen once. Sequenced sample: peripheral blood. These receptors were collected from a man aged 60 to 75 with active or convalescent COVID-19.

Turning to this clone: This same CDR3 is encoded by further DNA sequences in the sample. V is TRBV10-1 and J is TRBJ1-2; D may be TRBD1 (6 bases). V lost 6 bases and J lost 7, with 15 bases in between. The germline CDR1 and CDR2 sequences are WNHNN and SYGVQD (reference sequence). This CDR3 contains 13 residues. The CDR3 region is CASSGGAGGGYTF. CDR3 bases: TGCGCCAGCAGCGGGGGGGCCGGGGGTGGCTACACCTTC.

The chain couples TRBV10-3 to TRBJ1-1; tentative D call: TRBD1 (6 bases). The ends were cut back, 4 bases at V and 3 bases at J, with 9 bases in the middle. The germline CDR1 and CDR2 sequences are ENHRY and SYGVKD. This CDR3 contains 13 residues. CDR3 DNA: TGTGCCATCAGTGTTGAGGGGGACACTGAAGCTTTCTTT. This encodes CAISVEGDTEAFF.

The rearrangement joins TRBV4-2 to TRBJ2-3; 13 bases agree with TRBD2. V was clipped by 3 bases and J by 0 bases; unmatched bases: 15. The CDR3 has 21 residues. Germline values: CDR1 LGHNA, CDR2 YNFKEQ. This CDR3 is CASSQSPYRTSGRSSTDTQYF. The CDR3 coding sequence is TGTGCCAGCAGCCAGTCCCCATACCGGACTAGCGGGAGATCGAGCACAGATACGCAGTATTTT.

The chain links TRBV7-9 to TRBJ2-5; TRBD2 matches 8 bases. The germline gives CDR1 SEHNR, CDR2 FQNEAQ (reference sequence). The length of the CDR3 is 17 residues. V trimming: 0 bases; J trimming: 1 base; junction bases outside the gene matches: 7. The CDR3 here is CASSLAYSGISQETQYF. As DNA, the CDR3 is TGTGCCAGCAGCTTAGCTTATAGCGGGATAAGCCAAGAGACCCAGTACTTC.

This clone was observed a single time. The chain joins TRBV18 to TRBJ1-1, with 8 nucleotides matching TRBD1. Germline CDR1 KGHSH, CDR2 LQKENI. Trimming removed 6 bases from V and 0 bases from J; junction bases left unmatched: 6. This CDR3 comprises 15 residues. Here the CDR3 reads CASSGQGGMNTEAFF. The CDR3 region has the DNA TGTGCCAGCTCCGGACAGGGAGGCATGAACACTGAAGCTTTCTTT.

The CDR3: CASSSHQITNYGYTF. CDR3 nucleotide sequence: TGTGCCAGCAGCTCCCACCAGATTACTAACTATGGCTACACCTTC. The genes are TRBV7-2 and TRBJ1-2; D remains ambiguous. The CDR3 is made up of 15 amino acids. Trimming removed 4 bases at V and 0 bases at J, with 12 bases between. CDR1 and CDR2 (germline): SGHTA, FQGNSA.

V gene TRBV6-1 combines with J gene TRBJ2-3, with TRBD2 identical over 15 bases. The CDR3 is 20 residues long. Germline V lookup: CDR1 MNHNS, CDR2 SASEGT. V was pared by 2 bases and J by 3 bases, with 12 bases of the junction left unmatched. The CDR3 loop is CASSESLGLAGGGRTDTQYF. CDR3 DNA: TGTGCCAGCAGTGAATCGTTGGGACTAGCGGGAGGAGGTCGTACAGATACGCAGTATTTT.

CDR3 sequence (DNA): TGTGCCAGCAGCTTGGGTTCCTTTGGTACAACTGGAAACACCATATATTTT. This translates into CASSLGSFGTTGNTIYF. This chain joins TRBV5-4 and TRBJ1-3, with D uncertain. This CDR3 has 17 residues. V was pared by 0 bases and J by 2 bases, with 15 bases between. CDR1 and CDR2 from the germline V gene are SGHNT and YYREEE (reference sequence).